This T cell receptor beta chain was captured by sequencing in a study of CD8+ T cells in alopecia areata. Study-wide findings and caveats: Scalp clonality and expanded CD8+ clones among the top 100 fell significantly with tofacitinib.

Between the trimmed V and J ends, which lost 5 bases and 4 bases, there was a span of 9 bases. This CDR3 contains 11 residues. Germline V gene lookup returns CDR1 SQVTM and CDR2 ANQGSEA. On this clone itself: What it binds is not known.

Extraction and reverse transcription of RNA yielded cDNA as the sequencing template. Some clones are missing from TCRdb's copy, which holds only in-frame ones; the method was immunoSEQ multiplex PCR. Here the sample spans over 250,000 clones, 60% being singletons. Treatment reported: oral pan-JAK inhibitor, 5-10 mg twice daily. The rearrangement uses TRBV29-1 and TRBJ2-7; D gene ambiguous. Sequenced material: CD4+ T cells sorted from blood, taken around week 54, from a patient treated with tofacitinib. The origin of this receptor is a human donor with alopecia areata. The CDR3 reads CSVNGLYEQYF. The CDR3 coding sequence is TGCAGCGTTAATGGTTTGTACGAGCAGTACTTC.